Below, one T cell receptor beta chain is given with its context. RNA transcripts yielded amplified TCR beta CDR3 regions. When the TCR CDR3 underwent first-round RT-PCR, the HTBI primer set was used. TCRdb ran MiXCR on the multiplex PCR reads and lists one entry per CDR3 protein. The sample shows some 560,000 distinct CDR3 sequences, 14% of them seen only once. The data were taken from a study of T cells in Graves' hyperthyroidism and ophthalmopathy. The clonotype comes from a middle-aged woman with Graves' hyperthyroidism. The sample comprised blood.

DNA of the CDR3: TGTGCCAGTAGTATTATGGGTGTGACTTCCCGGGGGGAAAAACTGTTTTTT. Translation gives CASSIMGVTSRGEKLFF. The chain is built from TRBV19 and TRBJ1-4; the D gene is possibly TRBD1 (5 bases). V lost 3 bases, J lost 8 bases, and 22 bases lay in between. This CDR3 contains 17 residues. Germline V CDR1 and CDR2: LNHDA, SQIVND (reference sequence).